This T cell receptor beta chain comes out of a study of blood T cells in healthy people across ages (dated by TCRdb to between 2015 and 2016). About the full investigation: In model experiments, roughly one uniquely barcoded TCR beta cDNA molecule per two T cells was captured by template switching. Using deep sequencing normalized with unique cDNA molecular identifiers, the study measured how TCR beta repertoire diversity changes with age. Four age groups were formed from the donors: young (average 16 years), middle-aged (around 41), aged (roughly 56) and long-lived (approximately 78). To avoid experimental bias, donors of different ages were spread randomly across the sequencing lanes. Using the same blood draw, the study looked at two additional independent replicas of 1 million unique cDNA reads for two donors, one aged 18 to 30 and the other aged 80 or older.

Systemically healthy Caucasian individuals from Russia, roughly 40 in total and aged 6 to 90 years, were included as donors. Each donor gave ten milliliters of peripheral blood, collected into EDTA-treated Vacutainer tubes. PBMCs were isolated by Ficoll-Paque density-gradient centrifugation, with at least 7 million obtained per sample. Trizol reagent was used to extract total RNA from the PBMCs, yielding at least 6 micrograms per sample. Naive CD45RAhigh/CD27high T cell percentages were measured by flow cytometry on a PBMC aliquot from every donor. Library preparation used 5' RACE. The run used an Illumina HiSeq 2500. A second PCR of roughly 7 to 11 cycles was performed with a sample-barcoded 5' primer and a J-beta primer mix. A template-switch 5' adaptor carrying 12 random nucleotides introduced a unique molecular identifier onto each TCR beta cDNA molecule. At least 2.5 million CDR3-containing paired-end reads were obtained from each sample. The Mint cDNA synthesis kit, primed by a TRBC-specific oligonucleotide, was used to synthesize first-strand cDNA from all RNA. All cDNA was treated with uracil-DNA glycosylase and then went through a first 18-cycle PCR with the universal primers M1SS and BC2_uni_R. The source study handled its data this way. For normalization, 1 million high-quality reads were randomly selected from each sample, with every read carrying a distinct molecular identifier. Instead of being binned into consensus sequences, reads with shared molecular identifiers were discarded. CDR3 identification, clonotype clustering and error correction used MiTCR with a Q25 quality threshold and the strictest error-elimination algorithm. A nonparametric unseen species model with Euler transformation was used to estimate lower-bound total TCR beta diversity. The public reads were quality trimmed at Q25 with fastp and then assembled into clones with MiXCR by TCRdb, keeping productive beta chains. For every CDR3 protein sequence, its rows merge into one entry that carries the most common genes and DNA. None of the V and J calls come from the authors' own analysis; TCRdb made them. Here the sample has 650,000 to 700,000 distinct CDR3 sequences; about 30% occur a single time. Of the sample, approximately 15% falls within the top ten clones.

This clonotype has ten or more counts. Its target antigen remains unknown. It has no much larger one-base neighbor in the sample; base qualities were not kept. The CDR3 starts with the cysteine, ends with the phenylalanine, and has 19 residues. Only the CDR3 part of the read is kept: 57 bases, read in frame from the first base. CDR1 and CDR2 are read off the germline V gene as SGHDT and YYEEEE. V is pruned by 3 bases and J by 1 base, leaving 8 bases of the junction without a gene match. General findings and caveats noted by the study authors: Donor CMV infection status was unknown, potentially confounding age-related changes in expanded clonotypes. Estimates of total diversity based on one million sequenced T cells were considered lower bounds and underestimates. Bulk unsorted PBMC profiling prevented conclusive comparison of naive and antigen-experienced compartments. There was a strong correlation between observed TCR beta diversity and the percentage of naive T cells measured by flow cytometry. As age increased, observed TCR beta diversity per million T cells dropped in a roughly linear way, and a significant reduction was already evident by age about 40. The long-lived group showed more naive CD4+ T cells, fewer expanded clones and increased TCR diversity than the aged group, suggesting age selection.

The sequence is built from TRBV5-6 and TRBJ2-6; TRBD1 matches 12 bases in the middle. This TCR was sampled from an elderly woman in good health. Donor details come from another sample of the same person, matched by shared clones. Sequencing was carried out using blood. The DNA is as follows: TGTGCCAGCAGCTCCGAGCGGGACAGGGGGCGATCTGGGGCCAACGTCCTGACTTTC. Its protein product is CASSSERDRGRSGANVLTF.